This T cell receptor (beta chain) was recovered during a study of T cell repertoires in cytomegalovirus infection (dated by TCRdb to about 2019). About the full investigation: Because public TCR beta signatures pointed to carriage of CMV infection together with the matching HLA type, the HLA type of each donor mattered for the analysis.

General study outcomes and caveats: In both this cohort and an independent roughly 400-donor cohort, the cumulative frequency of public TCR beta family members distinguished carriers of CMV infection plus the relevant HLA type. The ex vivo response was dominated by HLA-C-restricted CMV-specific TCR beta clonotypes, which also provided the single most frequent clonotype in two of eight donors.

The germline V gene (reference sequence) sets CDR1 to LNHDA and CDR2 to SQIVND. The CDR3 runs 15 amino acids, cysteine and phenylalanine included. CDR3 DNA only is kept here, 45 bases in frame from base 1. Clipping removes 0 bases from V and 1 base from J, with 2 as the unmatched junction base count. The table lists this clonotype with a few counts. Its specific antigen is unknown. Base qualities are missing; no much larger clone stands one base away. Sequencing relied on an Illumina HiSeq 1500. TCRdb passed the public sequencing reads through fastp at Q25 and MiXCR, retaining productive beta sequences. CDR3 protein sequences are deduplicated, and each keeps its most common genes and DNA. Present in this sample are 250,000 or so distinct CDR3 sequences, approximately 15% of which were seen just once. The top ten constitute roughly 50% of the sample.

The TCR was taken from a human donor in good health (CMV status not recorded). Some clones in this sample may be carry-over from other donors' samples. In this chain, TRBV19 is recombined with TRBJ2-7; the junction holds 8 bases that match TRBD1. What was sequenced was CD8+ T cells from PBMCs. Here the CDR3 is given as CASSIETGESYEQYF. The bases read TGTGCCAGTAGTATAGAGACAGGGGAGTCCTACGAGCAGTACTTC.